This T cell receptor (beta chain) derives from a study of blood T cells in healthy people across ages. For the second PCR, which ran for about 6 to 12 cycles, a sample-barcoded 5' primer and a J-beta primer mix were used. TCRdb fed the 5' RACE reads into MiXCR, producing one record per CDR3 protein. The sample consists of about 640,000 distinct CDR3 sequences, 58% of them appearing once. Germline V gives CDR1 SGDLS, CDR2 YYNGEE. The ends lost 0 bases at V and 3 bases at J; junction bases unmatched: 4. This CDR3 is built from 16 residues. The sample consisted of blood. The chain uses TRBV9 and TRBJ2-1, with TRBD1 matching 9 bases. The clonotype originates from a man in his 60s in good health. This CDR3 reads CASSVDAGQGYNEQFF. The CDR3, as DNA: TGTGCCAGCAGCGTAGATGCGGGACAGGGCTACAATGAGCAGTTCTTC. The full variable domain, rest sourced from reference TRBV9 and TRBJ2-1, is DSGVTQTPKHLITATGQRVTLRCSPRSGDLSVYWYQQSLDQGLQFLIQYYNGEERAKGNILERFSAQQFPDLHSELNLSSLELGDSALYFCASSVDAGQGYNEQFFGPGTRLTVL.